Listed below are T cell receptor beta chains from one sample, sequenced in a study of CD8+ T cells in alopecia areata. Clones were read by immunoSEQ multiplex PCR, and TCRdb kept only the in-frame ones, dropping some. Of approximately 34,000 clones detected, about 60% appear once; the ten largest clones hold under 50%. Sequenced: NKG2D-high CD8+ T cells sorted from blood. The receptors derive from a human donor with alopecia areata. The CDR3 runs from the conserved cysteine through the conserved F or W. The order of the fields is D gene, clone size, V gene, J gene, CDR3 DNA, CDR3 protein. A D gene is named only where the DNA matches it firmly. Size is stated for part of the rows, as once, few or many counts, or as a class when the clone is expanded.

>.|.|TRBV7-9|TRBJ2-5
TGTGCCAGCAGCTTGTCGCTTGAGACCCAGTACTTC
CASSLSLETQYF
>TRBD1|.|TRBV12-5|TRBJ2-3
TGTGCTAGTGGTTCGACTCGGACAGGGCGAGTTACAGATACGCAGTATTTT
CASGSTRTGRVTDTQYF
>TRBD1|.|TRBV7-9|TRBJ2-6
TGTGCCAGCAGCTTAGATTGGAATTCCGGGACAGGGGGTAGGAACGTCCTGACTTTC
CASSLDWNSGTGGRNVLTF
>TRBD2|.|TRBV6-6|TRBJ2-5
TGTGCCAGCAGTAAACTAGCGGATCAAGAGACCCAGTACTTC
CASSKLADQETQYF
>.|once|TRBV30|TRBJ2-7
TGTGCCTGTACCTACGAGCAGTACTTC
CACTYEQYF
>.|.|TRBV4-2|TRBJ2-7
TGTGCCAGCAGCCAACACCAACCTTTCGAGCAGTACTTC
CASSQHQPFEQYF
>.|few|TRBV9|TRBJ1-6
TGTGCCAGCAGCGGTGAGGACGGTAGATCACCCCTCCACTTT
CASSGEDGRSPLHF
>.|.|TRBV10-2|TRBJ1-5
TGCGCCAGCGGGGACGGAAATCGAGGCAATCAGCCCCAGCATTTT
CASGDGNRGNQPQHF
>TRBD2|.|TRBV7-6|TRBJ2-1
TGTGCCAGCAGCTTAGGGGGACTACTTTACAATGAGCAGTTCTTC
CASSLGGLLYNEQFF
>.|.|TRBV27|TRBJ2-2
TGTGCCAGCAGTTCCCTGGACACCGGGGAGCTGTTTTTT
CASSSLDTGELFF
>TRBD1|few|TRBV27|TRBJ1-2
TGTGCCAGCAGACCCTTGACAGGGTCAAGGTATGGCTACACCTTC
CASRPLTGSRYGYTF
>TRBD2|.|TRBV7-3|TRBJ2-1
TGTGCCAGCAGTCCCTTCGGGACTAGCGGACGCCTTTCCTACAATGAGCAGTTCTTC
CASSPFGTSGRLSYNEQFF
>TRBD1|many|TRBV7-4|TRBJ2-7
TGTGACGTACCGGGACAGGGGAACGAGCAGTACTTC
CDVPGQGNEQYF
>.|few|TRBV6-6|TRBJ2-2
TGTGCCAGCAGGCCAACGTCCAGCGGGAACACCGGGGAGCTGTTTTTT
CASRPTSSGNTGELFF
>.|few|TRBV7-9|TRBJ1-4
TGTGCCAGCAGCCCCAACGAGTTTAATGAAAAACTGTTTTTT
CASSPNEFNEKLFF
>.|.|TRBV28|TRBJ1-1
TGTGCCAGCAGTTTGGCAACAATCGTTGAAGCTTTCTTT
CASSLATIVEAFF
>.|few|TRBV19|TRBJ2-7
TGTGCCAGTAGTATCGGGACAAACGAGCAGTACTTC
CASSIGTNEQYF
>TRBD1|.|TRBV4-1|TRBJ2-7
TGCGCCAGTAGACAGGGAGTCGAGCAGTACTTC
CASRQGVEQYF
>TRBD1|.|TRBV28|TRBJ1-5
TGTGCCAGCAGTTTCGTGCAGGGGGATCAGCCCCAGCATTTT
CASSFVQGDQPQHF
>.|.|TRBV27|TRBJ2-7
TGTGCCAGCAGTTTAACAGCTTTCTACGAGCAGTACTTC
CASSLTAFYEQYF
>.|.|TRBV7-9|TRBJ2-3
TGTGCCAGCAAGGACGGGTTTCGTACAGATACGCAGTATTTT
CASKDGFRTDTQYF
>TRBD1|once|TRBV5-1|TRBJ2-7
TGCGCCAGCAGCCGGACAGGGGGCATCTACGAGCAGTACTTC
CASSRTGGIYEQYF
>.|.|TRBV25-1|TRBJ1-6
TGTGCCAGCAGTCAGGGGAATAATTCACCCCTCCACTTT
CASSQGNNSPLHF
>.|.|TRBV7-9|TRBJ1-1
TGTGCCAGCAGCTACTACGGGTCATTGGGGACCACTGAAGCTTTCTTT
CASSYYGSLGTTEAFF
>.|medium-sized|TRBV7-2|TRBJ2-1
TGTGCCAGCAGCACCGGGAGCGGTGACAATGAGCAGTTCTTC
CASSTGSGDNEQFF
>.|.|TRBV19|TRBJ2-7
TGTGCCAGTAGTTCTGCTTTCGCCTACGAGCAGTACTTC
CASSSAFAYEQYF
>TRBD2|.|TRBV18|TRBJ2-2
TGTGCCAGCTCCCCTGAGTTCGGGACTAGCGGGGACCTGAACACCGGGGAGCTGTTTTTT
CASSPEFGTSGDLNTGELFF
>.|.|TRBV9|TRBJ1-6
TGTGCCAGCAGCGTAGGAAGCGCTTTTAATTCACCCCTCCACTTT
CASSVGSAFNSPLHF
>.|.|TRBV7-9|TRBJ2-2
TGTGCCAGCAGCCCCGTAGGAGGGAGCAACACCGGGGAGCTGTTTTTT
CASSPVGGSNTGELFF
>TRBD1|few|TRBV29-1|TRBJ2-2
TGCAGCGTTCTGACAGACAGGGGGCTGGATACCGGGGAGCTGTTTTTT
CSVLTDRGLDTGELFF
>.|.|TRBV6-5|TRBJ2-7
TGTGCCAGCACCAAAGGGGAGAACCCCTACGAGCAGTACTTC
CASTKGENPYEQYF
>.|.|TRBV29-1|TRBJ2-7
TGCAGCGCAAGGGACGGTGGACCCCCCTACGAGCAGTACTTC
CSARDGGPPYEQYF
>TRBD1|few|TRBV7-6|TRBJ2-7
TGTGCCAGCAGCCCCTGGCGGGGGACAGGGTGGGAGCAGTACTTC
CASSPWRGTGWEQYF
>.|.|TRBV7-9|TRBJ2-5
TGTGCCAGCAGCTTCCAGCCCGAACTCTACGAGACCCAGTACTTC
CASSFQPELYETQYF
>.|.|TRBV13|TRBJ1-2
TGTGCCAGCAGTCCCCAGGGATTCAAGAACTATGGCTACACCTTC
CASSPQGFKNYGYTF
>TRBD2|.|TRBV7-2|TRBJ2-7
TGTGCCAGCAGCTCCCCCCTAGCGGGTCTATACGAGCAGTACTTC
CASSSPLAGLYEQYF
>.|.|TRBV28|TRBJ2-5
TGTGCCAGCAGTTCCCGGGTCCAAGAGACCCAGTACTTC
CASSSRVQETQYF
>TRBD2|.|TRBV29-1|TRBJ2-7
TGCAGCGTTGAAGATCTTACTAGCGGGAGACACGAGCAGTACTTC
CSVEDLTSGRHEQYF
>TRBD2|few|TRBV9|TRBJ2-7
TGTGCCAGCAGCGTTAGCGGGGGGCCACGGGAGCAGTACTTC
CASSVSGGPREQYF
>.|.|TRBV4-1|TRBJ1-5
TGCGCCAGCAGCCAAGATAGGGGTAAGCCCCAGCATTTT
CASSQDRGKPQHF
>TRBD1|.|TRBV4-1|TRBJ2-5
TGCGCCAGCAGCCAAGAAACTGGGACAGGGGGCTTAAAGACCCAGTACTTC
CASSQETGTGGLKTQYF
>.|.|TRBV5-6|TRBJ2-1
TGTGCCAGCAGCTTGGGTACGGCGAGCTACAATGAGCAGTTCTTC
CASSLGTASYNEQFF
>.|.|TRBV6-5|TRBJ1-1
TGTGCCAGCAGTCCGTGGGAGACGAGGATTACTGAAGCTTTCTTT
CASSPWETRITEAFF
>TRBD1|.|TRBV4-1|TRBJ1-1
TGCGCCAGCAGCCAGACGGGACAGGATACTTATGAAGCTTTCTTT
CASSQTGQDTYEAFF
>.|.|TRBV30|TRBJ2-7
TGTGCCTGGAGTTTAAGGGGCGCCTACGAGCAGTACTTC
CAWSLRGAYEQYF
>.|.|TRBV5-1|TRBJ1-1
TGCGCCAGCAGCTTGATGGGGGCGAGCACTGAAGCTTTCTTT
CASSLMGASTEAFF
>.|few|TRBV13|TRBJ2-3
TGTGCCAGCACACCTTGGCGGGGGCAGTCAGCAGATACGCAGTATTTT
CASTPWRGQSADTQYF
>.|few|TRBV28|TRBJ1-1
TGTGCCAGCAGTACCGACGCGCGGGGCCCGAACACTGAAGCTTTCTTT
CASSTDARGPNTEAFF
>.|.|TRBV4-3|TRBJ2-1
TGCGCCAGCAGCCAAAGCCCGGGAGACGATGAGCAGTTCTTC
CASSQSPGDDEQFF
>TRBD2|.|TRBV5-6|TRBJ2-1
TGTGCCAGCAGCCCGGGGGGGCCCGAGCAGTTCTTC
CASSPGGPEQFF
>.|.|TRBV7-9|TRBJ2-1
TGTGCCAGCAGCCTGAGAGGGGGAGAATACAATGAGCAGTTCTTC
CASSLRGGEYNEQFF
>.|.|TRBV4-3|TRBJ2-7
TGCGCCAGCAGCCGGGGAAGCGGCTCCTACGAGCAGTACTTC
CASSRGSGSYEQYF
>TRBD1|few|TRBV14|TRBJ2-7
TGTGCCAGCAGCCTAGGGACAGGAAGAGTCCACGAGCAGTACTTC
CASSLGTGRVHEQYF
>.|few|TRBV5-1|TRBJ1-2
TGCGCCAGCAGCTTGGACAGGAGTCTTAACTATGGCTACACCTTC
CASSLDRSLNYGYTF
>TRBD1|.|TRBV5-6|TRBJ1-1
TGTGCCAGCAGCTTCCCGGGGGCAGGGGGCTCTACCTCGGGAGCTTTCTTT
CASSFPGAGGSTSGAFF